This T cell receptor (beta chain) was identified in a study of T cells in localized non-small cell lung cancer. Study findings and constraints: Among the tissues sampled, uninvolved adjacent lung had the highest T cell clonality, above tumor. A median of about 58 of the top 100 tumor clones appeared in adjacent lung, which was paired and uninvolved. Tumor samples were not multi-region, leaving intratumor heterogeneity unexcluded.

This clone was counted a few times. Its antigen is undetermined. Germline lookup yields CDR1 SGHRS and CDR2 YFSETQ. V lost 3 bases and J lost 7, with 13 bases in between. The length of the CDR3 is 13 residues. The protocol was immunoSEQ multiplex PCR, while the TCRdb copy is restricted to in-frame clones and leaves out a portion. The data hold fewer than 15,000 clones, with approximately 86% observed a single time. The TCR comes from a male donor older than 55 with stage III lung adenocarcinoma. This chain uses TRBV5-1 with TRBJ1-2; a possible D gene is TRBD1 (5 bases). The sample was peripheral blood, taken before any cancer treatment. The CDR3 is CASSSGEVSGYTF. The CDR3 DNA is TGCGCCAGCAGCTCGGGGGAAGTAAGTGGCTACACCTTC.